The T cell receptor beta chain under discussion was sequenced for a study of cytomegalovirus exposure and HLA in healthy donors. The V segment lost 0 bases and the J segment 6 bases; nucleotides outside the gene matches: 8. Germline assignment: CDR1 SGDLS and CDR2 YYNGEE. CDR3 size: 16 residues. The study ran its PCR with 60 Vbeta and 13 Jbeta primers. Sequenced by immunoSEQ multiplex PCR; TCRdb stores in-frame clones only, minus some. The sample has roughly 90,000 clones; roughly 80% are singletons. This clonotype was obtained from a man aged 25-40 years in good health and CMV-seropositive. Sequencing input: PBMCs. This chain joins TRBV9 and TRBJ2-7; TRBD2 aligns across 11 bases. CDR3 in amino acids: CASSVEFTSGRSEQYF. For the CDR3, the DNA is TGTGCCAGCAGCGTAGAATTCACTAGCGGGAGAAGCGAGCAGTACTTC. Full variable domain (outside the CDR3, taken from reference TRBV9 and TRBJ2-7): DSGVTQTPKHLITATGQRVTLRCSPRSGDLSVYWYQQSLDQGLQFLIQYYNGEERAKGNILERFSAQQFPDLHSELNLSSLELGDSALYFCASSVEFTSGRSEQYFGPGTRLTVT.